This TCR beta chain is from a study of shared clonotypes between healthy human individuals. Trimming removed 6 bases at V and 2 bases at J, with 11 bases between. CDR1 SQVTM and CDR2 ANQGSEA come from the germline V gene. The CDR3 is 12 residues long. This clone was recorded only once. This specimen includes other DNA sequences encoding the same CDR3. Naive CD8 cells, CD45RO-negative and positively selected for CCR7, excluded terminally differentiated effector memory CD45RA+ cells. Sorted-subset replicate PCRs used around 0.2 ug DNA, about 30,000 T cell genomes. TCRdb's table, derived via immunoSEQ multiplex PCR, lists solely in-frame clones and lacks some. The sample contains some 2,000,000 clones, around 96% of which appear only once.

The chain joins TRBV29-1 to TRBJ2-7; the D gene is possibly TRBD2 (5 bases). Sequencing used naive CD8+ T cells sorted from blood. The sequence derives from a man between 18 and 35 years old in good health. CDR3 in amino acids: CSVAGLTYEQYF. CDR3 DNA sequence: TGCAGCGTAGCAGGACTTACCTACGAGCAGTACTTC.